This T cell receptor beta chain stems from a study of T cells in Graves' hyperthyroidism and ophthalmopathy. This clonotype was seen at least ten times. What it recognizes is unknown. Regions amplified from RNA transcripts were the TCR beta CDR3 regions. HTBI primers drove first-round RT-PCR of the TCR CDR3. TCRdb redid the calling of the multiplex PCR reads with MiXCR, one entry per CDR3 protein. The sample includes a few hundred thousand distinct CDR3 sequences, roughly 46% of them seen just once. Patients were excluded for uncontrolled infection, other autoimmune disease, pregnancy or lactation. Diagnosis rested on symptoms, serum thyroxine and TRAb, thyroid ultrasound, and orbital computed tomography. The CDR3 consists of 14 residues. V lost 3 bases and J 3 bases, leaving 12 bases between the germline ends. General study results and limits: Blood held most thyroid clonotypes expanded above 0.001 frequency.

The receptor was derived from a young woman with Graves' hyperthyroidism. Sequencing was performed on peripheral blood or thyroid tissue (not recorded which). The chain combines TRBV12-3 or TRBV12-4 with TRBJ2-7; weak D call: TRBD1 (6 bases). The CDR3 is CASSFPGEGYEQYF. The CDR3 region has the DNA TGTGCCAGCAGTTTTCCAGGGGAAGGCTACGAGCAGTACTTC.